This is a list of T cell receptor beta chains from one sample in a study of blood T cells in healthy people across ages. TCRdb ran MiXCR on the 5' RACE reads and lists one entry per CDR3 protein. The data contain 760,000 or so distinct CDR3 sequences, around a quarter of them singletons. These same records also appear under a second study, on T cells of mothers and their children.

The sequenced sample was blood. These receptors all stem from a boy younger than 18 in good health. Each CDR3 is given with its conserved first and last residue. The D gene is left open where the match is weak. The listing skips clone size in some rows; elsewhere it reads once, few, many or a size class.

size: NA
D: TRBD1
J: TRBJ2-7
V: TRBV5-6
DNA: TGTGCCAGCAGCTGGACCGGGACAGGTTACGAGCAGTACTTC
CDR3: CASSWTGTGYEQYF

size: NA
D: NA
J: TRBJ2-7
V: TRBV14
DNA: TGTGCCAGCAGTCATTGGGGCAGGCTGGACGAGCAGTACTTC
CDR3: CASSHWGRLDEQYF

size: few
D: NA
J: TRBJ1-1
V: TRBV5-5
DNA: TGTGCCAGCAGACAGTTCGGCGCGACCACTGAAGCTTTCTTT
CDR3: CASRQFGATTEAFF

size: NA
D: TRBD2
J: TRBJ2-7
V: TRBV3-1
DNA: TGTGCCAGCAGCTGGGATGGTAGCGGGACCTACGAGCAGTACTTC
CDR3: CASSWDGSGTYEQYF

size: few
D: NA
J: TRBJ2-1
V: TRBV20-1
DNA: TGCAGTGCTCCGGACGGTAGCTCCTACAATGAGCAGTTCTTC
CDR3: CSAPDGSSYNEQFF

size: few
D: NA
J: TRBJ1-1
V: TRBV5-1
DNA: TGCGCCAGCAGCTTGGCCTCGGCGGGGTTCACTGAAGCTTTCTTT
CDR3: CASSLASAGFTEAFF

size: few
D: TRBD2
J: TRBJ2-1
V: TRBV29-1
DNA: TGCAGCGTTGGCCGACTAGCGGAGCTGGTGGGTGAGCAGTTCTTC
CDR3: CSVGRLAELVGEQFF

size: NA
D: NA
J: TRBJ1-2
V: TRBV2
DNA: TGTGCCAGCAGTGGACAGACAGGATCCTATGGCTACACCTTC
CDR3: CASSGQTGSYGYTF

size: NA
D: NA
J: TRBJ2-7
V: TRBV15
DNA: TGTGCCACCAGCAGAGTCCAGGGCGCCTACGAGCAGTACTTC
CDR3: CATSRVQGAYEQYF

size: NA
D: TRBD1
J: TRBJ1-5
V: TRBV15
DNA: TGTGCCACCAGTAGAGATCTCGGACAGGTGTGGGGCAATCAGCCCCAGCATTTT
CDR3: CATSRDLGQVWGNQPQHF

size: few
D: NA
J: TRBJ1-1
V: TRBV5-1
DNA: TGCGCCAGCAGCCCAGAGGCGAACACTGAAGCTTTCTTT
CDR3: CASSPEANTEAFF

size: many
D: NA
J: TRBJ2-7
V: TRBV29-1
DNA: TGCAGCGCAGGGGAGCGGAACGAGCAGTACTTC
CDR3: CSAGERNEQYF

size: NA
D: NA
J: TRBJ2-1
V: TRBV2
DNA: TGTGCCAGCAGTGTGGGGCCGGACAATGAGCAGTTCTTC
CDR3: CASSVGPDNEQFF

size: few
D: NA
J: TRBJ2-6
V: TRBV7-2
DNA: TGTGCCAGCAGCTTGAGTCTTACCTCTGGGGCCAACGTCCTGACTTTC
CDR3: CASSLSLTSGANVLTF

size: few
D: NA
J: TRBJ2-5
V: TRBV14
DNA: TGTGCCAGCAGCCCTACTGGCGGACAGACCCAGTACTTC
CDR3: CASSPTGGQTQYF

size: few
D: NA
J: TRBJ2-1
V: TRBV5-1
DNA: TGCGCCAGCAGCCCGGTCACGGCGGGACCTTACAATGAGCAGTTCTTC
CDR3: CASSPVTAGPYNEQFF

size: NA
D: NA
J: TRBJ2-7
V: TRBV5-1
DNA: TGCGCCAGCAGCTTGTTTTCGTCCGGGGACGAGCAGTACTTC
CDR3: CASSLFSSGDEQYF

size: few
D: TRBD1
J: TRBJ1-1
V: TRBV27
DNA: TGTGCCAGCAGTATACAGGGGATGAACACTGAAGCTTTCTTT
CDR3: CASSIQGMNTEAFF

size: NA
D: TRBD2
J: TRBJ2-1
V: TRBV5-1
DNA: TGCGCCAGCAGCTTTTTGCCGGGACTAGCGGGGGAGTCCTACAATGAGCAGTTCTTC
CDR3: CASSFLPGLAGESYNEQFF

size: NA
D: NA
J: TRBJ2-5
V: TRBV12-3/TRBV12-4
DNA: TGTGCCAGCACTCCGCGGACCGGGTCGGGGACCCAGAACTTC
CDR3: CASTPRTGSGTQNF

size: NA
D: TRBD2
J: TRBJ2-1
V: TRBV27
DNA: TGTGCCAGCAGTTTTTCGAGCGGGGGGGCCGACTTACAGTTCTTC
CDR3: CASSFSSGGADLQFF

size: once
D: TRBD1
J: TRBJ1-2
V: TRBV15
DNA: TGTGCCACCAGCAGTCGCACAGGGGTTTATGGCTACACCTTC
CDR3: CATSSRTGVYGYTF

size: few
D: TRBD1
J: TRBJ1-2
V: TRBV5-1
DNA: TGCGCCAGCAGCACGACAGGGGAGGGCTATGGCCACACCTTC
CDR3: CASSTTGEGYGHTF

size: NA
D: TRBD1
J: TRBJ2-5
V: TRBV20-1
DNA: TGCAGTGCCTTGACAGGGGTCGATCAAGAGACCCAGTACTTC
CDR3: CSALTGVDQETQYF

size: few
D: NA
J: TRBJ2-7
V: TRBV3-1
DNA: TGTGCCAGCAGCCAGAAAGCCCTGGTGGGCTACGAGCAGTACTTC
CDR3: CASSQKALVGYEQYF

size: few
D: TRBD1
J: TRBJ2-3
V: TRBV11-2
DNA: TGTGCCAGCAGCTTAGAAGGGGGCCGGGATACGCAGTATTTT
CDR3: CASSLEGGRDTQYF

size: NA
D: NA
J: TRBJ1-1
V: TRBV4-3
DNA: TGCGCCAGCAGCCAAGACACAGGTGTTGATAACACTGAAGCTTTCTTT
CDR3: CASSQDTGVDNTEAFF

size: few
D: TRBD2
J: TRBJ2-1
V: TRBV29-1
DNA: TGCAGCGTGCCTCCCGTCCCAGCGGGAGGTAATGAGCAGTTCTTC
CDR3: CSVPPVPAGGNEQFF

size: NA
D: NA
J: TRBJ1-3
V: TRBV7-3
DNA: TGTGCCAGCAGCCGAAACGGACGGGGAAACACCATATATTTT
CDR3: CASSRNGRGNTIYF

size: NA
D: TRBD2
J: TRBJ2-3
V: TRBV3-1
DNA: TGTGCCAGCAGCCAAGATTCTAGCGGGAGTTGGCGGACGCAGTATTTT
CDR3: CASSQDSSGSWRTQYF

size: few
D: NA
J: TRBJ2-5
V: TRBV2
DNA: TGTGCCAGCAGTGAATCGGGGCCCAGGGAGACCCAGTACTTC
CDR3: CASSESGPRETQYF

size: NA
D: NA
J: TRBJ2-7
V: TRBV29-1
DNA: TGCAGCGCAGGGACCGATGCCTACGAGCAGTACTTC
CDR3: CSAGTDAYEQYF

size: few
D: NA
J: TRBJ2-5
V: TRBV7-3
DNA: TGTGCCAGCAGCTTAAGCTACCCGACTAGAGCGGAGACCCAGTACTTC
CDR3: CASSLSYPTRAETQYF

size: few
D: NA
J: TRBJ2-3
V: TRBV5-1
DNA: TGCGCCAGCGCCCCGAGCACAGATACGCAGTATTTT
CDR3: CASAPSTDTQYF

size: many
D: TRBD2
J: TRBJ2-7
V: TRBV7-6
DNA: TGTGCCAGCAGCCTAGCGGGGGGGCCGGGGGAGCAGTACTTC
CDR3: CASSLAGGPGEQYF

size: many
D: NA
J: TRBJ2-5
V: TRBV12-5
DNA: TGTGCTAGTGGTTTGGGGCCGTACCAAGAGACCCAGTACTTC
CDR3: CASGLGPYQETQYF

size: NA
D: NA
J: TRBJ2-5
V: TRBV6-5
DNA: TGTGCCACCCTGGGGTCGTACCAAGAGACCCAGTACTTC
CDR3: CATLGSYQETQYF

size: NA
D: NA
J: TRBJ2-3
V: TRBV4-2
DNA: TGTGCCAGCAGCCAAGATCCTGATAGCACAGATACGCAGTATTTT
CDR3: CASSQDPDSTDTQYF

size: few
D: NA
J: TRBJ2-1
V: TRBV20-1
DNA: TGCAGTGCCCCGAGTGGAAATGAGCAGTTCTTC
CDR3: CSAPSGNEQFF

size: few
D: TRBD2
J: TRBJ2-3
V: TRBV29-1
DNA: TGCAGCGTTGACGGGCGGGAGTCTTCTCCAGATACGCAGTATTTT
CDR3: CSVDGRESSPDTQYF

size: few
D: NA
J: TRBJ2-7
V: TRBV18
DNA: TGTGCCAGCTCACCATCTGGTTATGACAGCTCCTACGAGCAGTACTTC
CDR3: CASSPSGYDSSYEQYF

size: NA
D: TRBD1
J: TRBJ2-1
V: TRBV27
DNA: TGTGCCAGCGTCCGGGACAGGGATAACAATGAGCAGTTCTTC
CDR3: CASVRDRDNNEQFF

size: few
D: NA
J: TRBJ2-7
V: TRBV11-1
DNA: TGTGCCAGCAGCTTAGATATCGACTACGAGCAGTACTTC
CDR3: CASSLDIDYEQYF

size: few
D: NA
J: TRBJ2-3
V: TRBV7-2
DNA: TGTGCCAGCAGCCCAATCCCTCGCCACACAGATACGCAGTATTTT
CDR3: CASSPIPRHTDTQYF

size: NA
D: TRBD1
J: TRBJ2-6
V: TRBV2
DNA: TGTGCCAGCAGTGGGCCCTGGACAGGCTGGTCTGGGGCCAACGTCCTGACTTTC
CDR3: CASSGPWTGWSGANVLTF

size: few
D: TRBD2
J: TRBJ2-7
V: TRBV7-2
DNA: TGTGCCAGCAGCTTAGTTGGCGGGGGCTCCTACGAGCAGTACTTC
CDR3: CASSLVGGGSYEQYF

size: few
D: NA
J: TRBJ1-1
V: TRBV6-5
DNA: TGTGCCAGCAGTTACACTGGACCTACTGAAGCTTTCTTT
CDR3: CASSYTGPTEAFF

size: few
D: NA
J: TRBJ2-6
V: TRBV20-1
DNA: TGCAGTGCTAGAGACGAGGTTTCTGGGGCCAACGTCCTGACTTTC
CDR3: CSARDEVSGANVLTF

size: few
D: TRBD2
J: TRBJ2-1
V: TRBV5-1
DNA: TGCGCCAGCAGCTTGGATCGCGGGAGGGCCACACATGAGCAGTTCTTC
CDR3: CASSLDRGRATHEQFF

size: NA
D: TRBD2
J: TRBJ2-1
V: TRBV7-9
DNA: TGTGCCAGCAGCTTACCAGGCTGGGCCGGGACTAGCGGTTACAATGAGCAGTTCTTC
CDR3: CASSLPGWAGTSGYNEQFF

size: few
D: TRBD1
J: TRBJ1-2
V: TRBV29-1
DNA: TGCAGCGTTGCCCAGGGGGCTAACTATGGCTACACCTTC
CDR3: CSVAQGANYGYTF

size: NA
D: TRBD2
J: TRBJ2-1
V: TRBV20-1
DNA: TGCAGTGCTAGAGCTAGCGGGGGGGTCTCCTACAATGAGCAGTTCTTC
CDR3: CSARASGGVSYNEQFF

size: NA
D: NA
J: TRBJ2-3
V: TRBV11-2
DNA: TGTGCCAGCAGCTTAGTTTTTGGCGGGGTGGGCACAGATACGCAGTATTTT
CDR3: CASSLVFGGVGTDTQYF

size: NA
D: NA
J: TRBJ2-7
V: TRBV3-1
DNA: TGTGCCAGCAGCCAAGGACAATACGGCACCTACGAGCAGTACTTC
CDR3: CASSQGQYGTYEQYF

size: NA
D: NA
J: TRBJ1-5
V: TRBV4-2
DNA: TGTGCCAGCAGCCAAACCTCGGTGGGGAATAGCAATCAGCCCCAGCATTTT
CDR3: CASSQTSVGNSNQPQHF

size: NA
D: TRBD1
J: TRBJ2-5
V: TRBV20-1
DNA: TGCAGTGCTAGGCGGACAGGGGCATTAGAGACCCAGTACTTC
CDR3: CSARRTGALETQYF

size: NA
D: TRBD1
J: TRBJ1-4
V: TRBV7-2
DNA: TGTGCCAGCAGCCTAGAAACCCAGGGGGCTGGGGAAAAACTGTTTTTT
CDR3: CASSLETQGAGEKLFF

size: few
D: NA
J: TRBJ2-7
V: TRBV7-2
DNA: TGTGCCAGCAGCACTGCTAGCGATTCCTACGAGCAGTACTTC
CDR3: CASSTASDSYEQYF

size: NA
D: NA
J: TRBJ2-1
V: TRBV6-5
DNA: TGTGCCAGCAGCCCTACAAACAATGAGCAGTTCTTC
CDR3: CASSPTNNEQFF